Described below is a single TCR beta chain sequence and its context. Assay: immunoSEQ multiplex PCR; the TCRdb copy retains only in-frame clones and omits some. The repertoire holds roughly 81,000 clones, with around nine tenths as singletons. The sample belongs to a study of OX40 agonist ivuxolimab in advanced cancers. The CDR3 consists of 14 residues. J lost 2 bases, V lost 6 bases, and 4 bases had no gene match. Germline loops: CDR1 ENHRY, CDR2 SYGVKD. The chain is built from TRBV10-3 and TRBJ2-7; 10 nucleotides agree with TRBD1. This material consisted of CD4+ or CD8+ T cells sorted from blood, taken in a trial of the OX40 agonist ivuxolimab. The sequence came from an adult with an advanced solid tumor such as melanoma, head and neck, liver or kidney cancer. The CDR3 sequence: CAISAGQGAYEQYF. In nucleotides, the CDR3 is TGTGCCATCAGCGCTGGACAGGGGGCCTACGAGCAGTACTTC.